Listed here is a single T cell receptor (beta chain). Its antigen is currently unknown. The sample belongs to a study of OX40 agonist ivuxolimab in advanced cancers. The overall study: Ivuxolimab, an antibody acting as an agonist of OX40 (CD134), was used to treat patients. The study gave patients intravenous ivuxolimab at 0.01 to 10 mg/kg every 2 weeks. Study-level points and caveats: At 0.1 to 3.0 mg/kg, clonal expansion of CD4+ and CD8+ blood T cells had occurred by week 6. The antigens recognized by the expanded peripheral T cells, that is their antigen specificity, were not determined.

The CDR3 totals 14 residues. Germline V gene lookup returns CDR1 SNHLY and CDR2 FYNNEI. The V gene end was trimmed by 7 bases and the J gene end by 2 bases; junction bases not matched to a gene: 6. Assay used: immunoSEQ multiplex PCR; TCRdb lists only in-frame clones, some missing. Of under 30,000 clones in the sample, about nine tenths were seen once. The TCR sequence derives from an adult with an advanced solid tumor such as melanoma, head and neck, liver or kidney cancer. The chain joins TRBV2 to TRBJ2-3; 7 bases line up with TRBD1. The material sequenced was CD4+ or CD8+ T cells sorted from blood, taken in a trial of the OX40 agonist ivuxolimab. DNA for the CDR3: TGTGCCAGCAACGCCAGGGGGTACACAGATACGCAGTATTTT. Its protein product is CASNARGYTDTQYF.